This T cell receptor (beta chain) originates from a study of preoperative IRX-2 immunotherapy in early breast cancer. This clone occurred a few times. The method was immunoSEQ multiplex PCR; TCRdb's version includes in-frame clones alone and lacks a portion of them. Of around 7,000 clones listed, more than 75% were seen once; the top ten hold 16%. Treatment denoted: preoperative locoregional IRX-2 cytokine immunotherapy. This phase Ib study tested locoregional IRX-2 cytokine immunotherapy given before surgery. Germline values: CDR1 SGHNT, CDR2 YENEEA. V lost 6 bases and J lost 0, with 14 bases in between. The CDR3 extends over 15 amino acids.

The starting material was tumor tissue, obtained after IRX-2 immunotherapy. The genes are TRBV11-3 and TRBJ1-1; no firm D call. The receptor comes from a human donor with breast cancer. This chain's CDR3 is CASSPSNGMNTEAFF. CDR3 DNA: TGTGCCAGCAGTCCTTCGAACGGGATGAACACTGAAGCTTTCTTT. Drawing the rest from reference TRBV11-3 and TRBJ1-1, the complete variable domain is EAGVVQSPRYKIIEKKQPVAFWCNPISGHNTLYWYLQNLGQGPELLIRYENEEAVDDSQLPKDRFSAERLKGVDSTLKIQPAELGDSAVYLCASSPSNGMNTEAFFGQGTRLTVV.